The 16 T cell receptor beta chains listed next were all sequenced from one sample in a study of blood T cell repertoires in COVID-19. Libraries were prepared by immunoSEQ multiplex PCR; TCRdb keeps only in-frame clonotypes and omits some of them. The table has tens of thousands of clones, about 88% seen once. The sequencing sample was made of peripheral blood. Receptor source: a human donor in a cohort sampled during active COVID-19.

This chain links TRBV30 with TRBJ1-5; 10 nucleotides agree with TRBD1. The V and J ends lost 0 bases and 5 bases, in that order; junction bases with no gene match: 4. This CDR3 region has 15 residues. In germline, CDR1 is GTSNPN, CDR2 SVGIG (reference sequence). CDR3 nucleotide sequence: TGTGCCTGGAGTGTCTGGGACAGGGGTGATCAGCCCCAGCATTTT. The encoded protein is CAWSVWDRGDQPQHF.

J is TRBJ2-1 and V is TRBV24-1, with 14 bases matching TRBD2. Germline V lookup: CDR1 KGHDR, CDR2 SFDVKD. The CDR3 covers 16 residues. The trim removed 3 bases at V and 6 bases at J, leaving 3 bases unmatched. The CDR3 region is CATSDATSGRGNEQFF. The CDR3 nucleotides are TGTGCCACCAGTGATGCGACTAGCGGGAGGGGCAATGAGCAGTTCTTC.

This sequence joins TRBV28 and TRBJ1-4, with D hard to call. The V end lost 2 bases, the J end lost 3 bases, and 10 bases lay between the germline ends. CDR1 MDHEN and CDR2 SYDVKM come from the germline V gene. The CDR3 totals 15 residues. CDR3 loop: CASSLAGGANEKLFF. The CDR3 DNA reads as TGTGCCAGCAGTTTAGCGGGCGGGGCTAATGAAAAACTGTTTTTT.

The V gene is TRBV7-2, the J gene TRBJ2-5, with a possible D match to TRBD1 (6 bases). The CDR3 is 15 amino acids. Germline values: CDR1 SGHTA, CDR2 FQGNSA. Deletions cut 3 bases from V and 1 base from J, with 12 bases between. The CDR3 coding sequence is TGTGCCAGCAGCTTCGGACCGGACAGCCAAGAGACCCAGTACTTC. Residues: CASSFGPDSQETQYF.

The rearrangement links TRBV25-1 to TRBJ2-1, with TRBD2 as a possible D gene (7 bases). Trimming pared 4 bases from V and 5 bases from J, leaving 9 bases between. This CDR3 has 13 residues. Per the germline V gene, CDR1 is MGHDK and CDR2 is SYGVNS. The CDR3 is CASSVGGDNEQFF. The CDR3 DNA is TGTGCCAGCAGTGTAGGGGGGGACAATGAGCAGTTCTTC.

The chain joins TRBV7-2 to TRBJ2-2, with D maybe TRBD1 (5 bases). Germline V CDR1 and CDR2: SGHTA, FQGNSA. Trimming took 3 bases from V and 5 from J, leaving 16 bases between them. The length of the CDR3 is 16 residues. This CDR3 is CASSFLATVKTGELFF. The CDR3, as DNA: TGTGCCAGCAGCTTCCTGGCGACAGTTAAAACCGGGGAGCTGTTTTTT.

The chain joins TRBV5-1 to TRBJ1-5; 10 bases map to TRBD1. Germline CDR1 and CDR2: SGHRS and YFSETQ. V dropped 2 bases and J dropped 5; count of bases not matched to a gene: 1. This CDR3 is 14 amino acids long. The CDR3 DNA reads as TGCGCCAGCAGCTTAGGACAGGGGGATCAGCCCCAGCATTTT. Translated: CASSLGQGDQPQHF.

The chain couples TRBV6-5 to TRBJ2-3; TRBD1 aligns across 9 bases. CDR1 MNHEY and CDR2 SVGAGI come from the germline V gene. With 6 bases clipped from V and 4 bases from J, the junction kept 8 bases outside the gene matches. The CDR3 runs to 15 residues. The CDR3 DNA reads TGTGCCAGCAGGATGGGACAGGGTGACGCAGATACGCAGTATTTT. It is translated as CASRMGQGDADTQYF.

As DNA, the CDR3 is TGTGCCAGCAGCCAAGAACAGGGCCTAGCGGGAAAAGAGACCCAGTACTTC. Its protein product is CASSQEQGLAGKETQYF. This chain joins TRBV4-2 and TRBJ2-5; 9 bases are a match to TRBD2. Germline trimming cut 0 bases from V and 3 bases from J; bases unmatched to any gene: 8. This CDR3 has 17 residues. CDR1 LGHNA and CDR2 YNFKEQ come from the germline V gene.

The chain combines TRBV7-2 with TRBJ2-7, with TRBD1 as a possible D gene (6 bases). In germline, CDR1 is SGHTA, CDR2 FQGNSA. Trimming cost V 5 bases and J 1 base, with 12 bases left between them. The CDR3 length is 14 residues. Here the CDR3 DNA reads TGTGCCAGCAGCCCCCCGGGACAATCCTACGAGCAGTACTTC. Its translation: CASSPPGQSYEQYF.

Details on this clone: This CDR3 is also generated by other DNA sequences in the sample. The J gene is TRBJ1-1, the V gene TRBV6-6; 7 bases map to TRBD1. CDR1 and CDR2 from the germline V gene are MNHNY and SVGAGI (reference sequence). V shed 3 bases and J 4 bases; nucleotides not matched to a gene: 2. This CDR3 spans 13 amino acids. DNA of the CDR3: TGTGCCAGCAGTTATCAGGGGGGCACTGAAGCTTTCTTT. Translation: CASSYQGGTEAFF.

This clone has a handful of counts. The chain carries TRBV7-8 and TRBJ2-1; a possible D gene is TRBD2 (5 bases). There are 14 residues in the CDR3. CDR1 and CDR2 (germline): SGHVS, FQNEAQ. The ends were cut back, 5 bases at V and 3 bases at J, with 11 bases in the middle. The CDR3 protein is CASSAAGIYNEQFF. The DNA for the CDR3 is TGTGCCAGCAGCGCTGCCGGGATCTACAATGAGCAGTTCTTC.

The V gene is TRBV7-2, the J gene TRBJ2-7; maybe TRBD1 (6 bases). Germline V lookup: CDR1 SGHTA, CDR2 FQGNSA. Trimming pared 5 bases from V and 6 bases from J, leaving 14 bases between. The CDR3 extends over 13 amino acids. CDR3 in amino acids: CASSTNRVGEQYF. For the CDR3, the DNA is TGTGCCAGCAGCACGAACAGGGTAGGCGAGCAGTACTTC.

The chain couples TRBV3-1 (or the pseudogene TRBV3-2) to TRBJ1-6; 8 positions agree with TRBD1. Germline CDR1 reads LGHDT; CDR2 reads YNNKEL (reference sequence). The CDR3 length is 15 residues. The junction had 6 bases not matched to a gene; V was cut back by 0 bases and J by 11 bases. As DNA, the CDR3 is TGTGCCAGCAGCCAAGAGGGGACAGGTTCTACACCCCTCCACTTT. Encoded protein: CASSQEGTGSTPLHF.

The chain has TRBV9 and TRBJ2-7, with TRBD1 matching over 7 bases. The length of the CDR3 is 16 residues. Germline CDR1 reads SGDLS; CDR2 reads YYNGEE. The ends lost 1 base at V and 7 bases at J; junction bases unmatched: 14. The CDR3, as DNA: TGTGCCAGCAGCGTAACAGACAGGGCCGCCCAAATGGAGCAGTACTTC. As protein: CASSVTDRAAQMEQYF.

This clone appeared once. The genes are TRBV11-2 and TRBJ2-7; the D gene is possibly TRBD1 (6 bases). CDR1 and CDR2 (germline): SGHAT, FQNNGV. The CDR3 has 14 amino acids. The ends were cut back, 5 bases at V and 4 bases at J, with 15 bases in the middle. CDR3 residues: CASSPIRDMYEQYF. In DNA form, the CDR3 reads TGTGCCAGCAGCCCGATCCGGGACATGTACGAGCAGTACTTC.